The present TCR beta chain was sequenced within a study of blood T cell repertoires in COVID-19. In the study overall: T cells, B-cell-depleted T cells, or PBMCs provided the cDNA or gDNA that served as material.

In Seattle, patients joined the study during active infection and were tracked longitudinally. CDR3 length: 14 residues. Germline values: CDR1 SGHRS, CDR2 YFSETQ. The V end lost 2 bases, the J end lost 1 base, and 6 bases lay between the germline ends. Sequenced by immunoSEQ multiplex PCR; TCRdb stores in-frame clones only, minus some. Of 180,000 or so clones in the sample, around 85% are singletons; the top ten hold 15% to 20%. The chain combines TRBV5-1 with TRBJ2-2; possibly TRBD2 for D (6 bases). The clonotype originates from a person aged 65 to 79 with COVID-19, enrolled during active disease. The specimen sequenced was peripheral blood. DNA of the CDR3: TGCGCCAGCAGCTTCGGGGGGAACACCGGGGAGCTGTTTTTT. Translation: CASSFGGNTGELFF.